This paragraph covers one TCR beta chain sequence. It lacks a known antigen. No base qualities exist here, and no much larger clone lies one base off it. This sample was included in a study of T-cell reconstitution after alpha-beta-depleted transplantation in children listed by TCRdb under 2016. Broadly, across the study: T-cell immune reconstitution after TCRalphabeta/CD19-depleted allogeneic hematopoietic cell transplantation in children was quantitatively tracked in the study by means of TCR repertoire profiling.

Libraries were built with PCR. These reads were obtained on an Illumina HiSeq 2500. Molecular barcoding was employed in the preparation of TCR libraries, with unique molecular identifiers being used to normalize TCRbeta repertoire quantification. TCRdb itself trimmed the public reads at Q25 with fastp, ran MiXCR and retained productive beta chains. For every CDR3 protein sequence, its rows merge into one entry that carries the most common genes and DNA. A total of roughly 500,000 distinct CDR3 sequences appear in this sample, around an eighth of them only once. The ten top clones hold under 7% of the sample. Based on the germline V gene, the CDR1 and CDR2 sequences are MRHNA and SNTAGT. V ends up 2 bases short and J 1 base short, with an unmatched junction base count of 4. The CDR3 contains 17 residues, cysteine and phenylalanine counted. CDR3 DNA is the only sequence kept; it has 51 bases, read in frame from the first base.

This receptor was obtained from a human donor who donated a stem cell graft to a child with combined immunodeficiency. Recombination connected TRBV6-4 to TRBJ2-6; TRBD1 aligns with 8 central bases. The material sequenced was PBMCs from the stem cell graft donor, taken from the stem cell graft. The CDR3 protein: CASSDDRGFSGANVLTF. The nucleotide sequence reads TGTGCCAGCAGTGACGACAGGGGATTTTCTGGGGCCAACGTCCTGACTTTC.